These 4 T cell receptor beta chains came from one sample sequenced in a study of T cells in Graves' hyperthyroidism and ophthalmopathy. It was RNA transcripts that yielded the amplified TCR beta CDR3 regions. The HTBI primer set served for first-round RT-PCR of the TCR CDR3. TCRdb re-analysed the multiplex PCR reads in MiXCR, keeping a single row per CDR3 protein. The sample includes roughly 580,000 distinct CDR3 sequences, 46% of them seen just once. Sequences were obtained from peripheral blood or thyroid tissue (not recorded which). The origin of the receptors is a woman between 18 and 30 years old with Graves' hyperthyroidism.

This clonotype was seen many times. The chain employs TRBV25-1 and TRBJ1-5, with D possibly matching TRBD1 (5 bases). This CDR3 has 15 residues. Germline CDR1 MGHDK, CDR2 SYGVNS. V was trimmed by 1 base and J by 5 bases, leaving 12 bases between them. DNA of the CDR3: TGTGCCAGCAGTGAATCCGCAGGGATCGATCAGCCCCAGCATTTT. It specifies CASSESAGIDQPQHF.

The genes are TRBV25-1 and TRBJ1-2; 9 bases line up with TRBD1. The CDR3 sequence is 16 residues long. CDR1 is MGHDK, CDR2 SYGVNS, per germline. Trimming at V came to 11 bases and at J to 6 bases, leaving 19 bases not matched to a gene. CDR3 sequence: CAWSGDRVQIKDGYTF. The CDR3 DNA follows: TGTGCCTGGAGTGGGGACAGGGTACAGATAAAGGATGGCTACACCTTC.

On this clonotype itself: A junction boundary mismatches the germline segment, possibly from a read error. CDR3 in amino acids: CTSRGGTETSGNTIYF. In nucleotides, the CDR3 is TGTACCAGCAGAGGGGGGACAGAAACCTCTGGAAACACCATATATTTT. V is TRBV11-2 and J is TRBJ1-3, with 7 bases that match TRBD1. The CDR3 runs to 16 residues. The germline V gene has CDR1 SGHAT and CDR2 FQNNGV.

This clonotype was detected a few times. The chain carries TRBV9 and TRBJ1-5, with D maybe TRBD1 (5 bases). Germline loops: CDR1 SGDLS, CDR2 YYNGEE. The length of the CDR3 is 15 residues. V was clipped by 0 bases and J by 4 bases, with 11 bases between them. DNA of the CDR3: TGTGCCAGCAGCGTAGGTTTTAGGGGTAATCAGCCCCAGCATTTT. It is translated as CASSVGFRGNQPQHF.